Listed here are 17 T cell receptor beta chains from one sample, sequenced in a study of spatial heterogeneity in lung cancer. Whole-study results and caveats: It was found that expanded intratumoral alpha and beta TCR counts tracked tumor mutation counts.

Described time point: sample taken at primary tumor resection. TCRdb independently ran MiXCR on the 5' RACE reads; one entry per CDR3 protein. The table shows over 25,000 distinct CDR3 sequences, with just over 7% occurring only once. Antigens for these TCRs are unknown. The sample consisted of lung tumor tissue, taken at surgery. These receptor sequences come from a male donor with early-stage non-small cell lung cancer.

This clonotype was counted ten times or more. The V and J genes are TRBV28 and TRBJ2-7; possibly TRBD2 for D (5 bases). Deletions cut 2 bases from V and 6 bases from J, with 8 bases between. CDR1 and CDR2 from the germline V gene are MDHEN and SYDVKM. The CDR3 runs 12 residues. DNA of the CDR3: TGTGCCAGCAGTTTACCGGGGTTCGAGCAGTACTTC. It codes for CASSLPGFEQYF.

This clonotype was recorded at least ten times. The chain uses TRBV20-1 and TRBJ2-1; 7 nucleotides line up with TRBD1. Germline CDR1 is DFQATT and CDR2 is SNEGSKA (reference sequence). The J segment lost 4 bases and the V segment lost 6 bases, leaving 9 bases of the junction unmatched. The CDR3 totals 14 residues. CDR3 sequence (DNA): TGCAGTGCAACCACCCCGACAGGGTACAATGAGCAGTTCTTC. Translating gives CSATTPTGYNEQFF.

This clonotype was seen repeatedly, ten times or more. This chain uses TRBV7-6 with TRBJ2-2, with 7 bases identical to TRBD2. V gave up 1 base and J gave up 1 base; unmatched junction bases: 6. The CDR3 runs to 17 residues. Germline CDR1 reads SGHVS; CDR2 reads FNYEAQ. CDR3 in amino acids: CASSLVTRGVNTGELFF. DNA of the CDR3: TGTGCCAGCAGCTTAGTAACCCGGGGGGTGAACACCGGGGAGCTGTTTTTT.

This clonotype was counted ten times or more. This chain uses TRBV5-5 with TRBJ1-4; no clear D gene. Germline CDR1 and CDR2: SGHKS and YYEKEE (reference sequence). Trimming took off 0 bases at V and 3 bases at J, with 9 bases between the two ends. The CDR3 spans 15 residues. This CDR3 is CASSLEWRSNEKLFF. The CDR3 coding sequence is TGTGCCAGCAGCTTGGAGTGGAGGTCTAATGAAAAACTGTTTTTT.

This clonotype was found a few times. CDR3 sequence reads: CASSEVYEQYF. Written as DNA, the CDR3 is TGTGCCAGCAGTGAAGTCTACGAGCAGTACTTC. The chain uses TRBV2 and TRBJ2-7; D is unclear. Trimming cost V 1 base and J 3 bases, with 1 base left between them. CDR3 length: 11 amino acids. Germline values: CDR1 SNHLY, CDR2 FYNNEI.

The chain recombines TRBV27 with TRBJ1-4; D ambiguous. V was clipped by 1 base and J by 7 bases, with 10 bases between them. The CDR3 sequence is 14 residues long. CDR1 is MNHEY and CDR2 is SMNVEV in the germline V gene (reference sequence). CDR3 loop: CASSLLPGGEKLFF. DNA of the CDR3: TGTGCCAGCAGTTTATTGCCAGGAGGTGAAAAACTGTTTTTT.

This clonotype was recorded many times. The chain is built from TRBV29-1 and TRBJ1-1; 7 bases are a match to TRBD1. The CDR3 has 15 residues. With V trimmed by 4 bases and J by 0 bases, 8 bases remained unmatched. Per the germline V gene, CDR1 is SQVTM and CDR2 is ANQGSEA. In DNA form, the CDR3 reads TGCAGCGTTGGTGGTCAGGGGGGGATGAACACTGAAGCTTTCTTT. Translating gives CSVGGQGGMNTEAFF.

This clonotype was observed many times. The chain combines TRBV10-3 with TRBJ2-5; D possibly corresponds to TRBD2 (6 bases). The V gene lost 7 bases and the J gene lost 4 bases, with 7 bases spanning the gap. Germline lookup yields CDR1 ENHRY and CDR2 SYGVKD. There are 11 residues in the CDR3. The CDR3 loop is CAIKGGETQYF. CDR3 DNA sequence: TGTGCCATCAAGGGAGGAGAGACCCAGTACTTC.

This clonotype was observed a few times. The V and J genes are TRBV18 and TRBJ1-2, with 9 bases aligning to TRBD1. The CDR3 loop spans 16 amino acids. V lost 3 bases and J lost 0; bases outside the gene matches: 5. Germline V CDR1 and CDR2: KGHSH, LQKENI. The CDR3 DNA is TGTGCCAGCTCACCGGGACAGGGACCTGCTAACTATGGCTACACCTTC. This encodes CASSPGQGPANYGYTF.

The table lists this clonotype with many counts. This rearrangement joins TRBV20-1 to TRBJ2-1; 9 positions match TRBD2. In germline, CDR1 is DFQATT, CDR2 SNEGSKA (reference sequence). Trimming took 0 bases from V and 15 from J; bases not matched to a gene: 15. The CDR3 runs to 15 residues. The CDR3 sequence: CSARDRRGGHPSPFF. The CDR3 region has the DNA TGCAGTGCTAGAGATCGGCGGGGGGGCCATCCGTCTCCGTTCTTC.

CDR3 sequence reads: CASSLVQGVWEQFF. As DNA, the CDR3 is TGTGCCAGCAGCTTAGTACAGGGGGTATGGGAGCAGTTCTTC. The rearrangement links TRBV7-2 to TRBJ2-1; 8 bases are a match to TRBD1. Germline V CDR1 and CDR2: SGHTA, FQGNSA. The trim removed 1 base at V and 10 bases at J, leaving 6 bases unmatched. The CDR3 has 14 amino acids.

This clonotype was observed at least ten times. This sequence joins TRBV9 and TRBJ2-3; 10 nucleotides match TRBD1. Trimming took 3 bases from V and 3 from J; bases not matched to a gene: 13. The CDR3 has 18 residues. Germline CDR1 and CDR2: SGDLS and YYNGEE. CDR3 DNA: TGTGCCAGCAGCGAGACCGGGACAGGGGTGTTCGGGACAGATACGCAGTATTTT. Encoded protein: CASSETGTGVFGTDTQYF.

This clonotype was seen a handful of times. This sequence joins TRBV10-3 and TRBJ2-7; D is perhaps TRBD1 (7 bases). Germline CDR1 reads ENHRY; CDR2 reads SYGVKD. Trimming shortened V by 11 bases and J by 4 bases, and 18 bases separated the two germline ends. The CDR3 has 13 residues. The DNA for the CDR3 is TGTGCCGCATCCCCCCCAGGGGGGTACGAGCAGTACTTC. Translating gives CAASPPGGYEQYF.

Many counts were recorded for this clonotype. V gene TRBV28 combines with J gene TRBJ1-3, with 7 bases aligning to TRBD1. The CDR3 runs 16 residues. V gave up 6 bases and J gave up 0 bases; unmatched junction bases: 8. The germline CDR1 and CDR2 sequences are MDHEN and SYDVKM. CDR3 sequence: CASRYRGPVSGNTIYF. CDR3 nucleotide sequence: TGTGCCAGCAGGTACAGGGGCCCCGTCTCTGGAAACACCATATATTTT.

This clonotype was picked up many times. The gene calls are TRBV7-9 and TRBJ1-5, with D unresolved. The CDR3 runs 13 residues. CDR1 and CDR2 (germline): SEHNR, FQNEAQ (reference sequence). Trimming pared 1 base from V and 0 bases from J, leaving 1 base between. CDR3 DNA sequence: TGTGCCAGCAGCTTAGATAGCAATCAGCCCCAGCATTTT. Its protein is CASSLDSNQPQHF.

The V and J genes are TRBV4-3 and TRBJ1-5; D ambiguous. Trimming removed 1 base from V and 5 bases from J, with 9 bases in between. Germline values: CDR1 LGHNA, CDR2 YSLEER. This CDR3 has 14 residues. Here the CDR3 reads CASSQGLFDQPQHF. As DNA, the CDR3 is TGCGCCAGCAGCCAAGGACTGTTTGATCAGCCCCAGCATTTT.

This clonotype came up many times. The gene calls are TRBV2 and TRBJ2-1; 9 bases line up with TRBD2. The CDR3 is 13 amino acids. V trimming: 4 bases; J trimming: 9 bases; junction bases outside the gene matches: 4. Germline-derived CDR1 and CDR2 are SNHLY and FYNNEI. The CDR3 nucleotides read TGTGCCAGCAGTGCCGGGACTAGCATTGAGCAGTTCTTC. It encodes CASSAGTSIEQFF.